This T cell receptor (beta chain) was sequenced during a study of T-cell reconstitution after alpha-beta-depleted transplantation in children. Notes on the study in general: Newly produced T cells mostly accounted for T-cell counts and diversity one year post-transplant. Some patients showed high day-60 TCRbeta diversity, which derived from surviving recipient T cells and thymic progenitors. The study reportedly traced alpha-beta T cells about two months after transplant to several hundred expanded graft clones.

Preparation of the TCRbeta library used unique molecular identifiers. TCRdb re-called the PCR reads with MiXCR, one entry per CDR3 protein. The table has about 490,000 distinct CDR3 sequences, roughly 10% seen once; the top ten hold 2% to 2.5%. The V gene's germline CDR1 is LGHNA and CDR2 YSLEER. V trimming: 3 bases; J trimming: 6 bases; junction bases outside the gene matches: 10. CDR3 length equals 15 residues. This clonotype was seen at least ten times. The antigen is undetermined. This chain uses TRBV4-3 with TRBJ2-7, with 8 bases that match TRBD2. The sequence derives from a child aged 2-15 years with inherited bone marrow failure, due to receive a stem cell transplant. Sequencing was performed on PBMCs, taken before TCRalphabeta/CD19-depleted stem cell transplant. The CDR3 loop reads CASSQLFGGAGEQYF. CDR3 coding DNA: TGCGCCAGCAGCCAGTTGTTCGGGGGGGCAGGCGAGCAGTACTTC.